The 8 T cell receptor beta chains below were found in one sample sequenced in a study of blood T cell repertoires in COVID-19. The table came from immunoSEQ multiplex PCR; TCRdb's copy has only in-frame clones and leaves some out. The sample carries about 24,000 clones, 85% to 90% recorded once. Sequenced sample: peripheral blood. The receptors derive from a human donor in a cohort sampled during active COVID-19.

The chain has TRBV11-2 and TRBJ1-4; D is uncertain. The germline CDR1 and CDR2 sequences are SGHAT and FQNNGV. V was pared by 1 base and J by 5 bases, with 14 bases between. The CDR3 contains 16 residues. CDR3 region: CASSLGFLLSNEKLFF. CDR3 nucleotide sequence: TGTGCCAGCAGCTTAGGGTTTTTACTTTCGAATGAAAAACTGTTTTTT.

This clone was observed a handful of times. The chain is built from TRBV7-6 and TRBJ2-7; 7 bases are shared with TRBD1. The junction had 5 bases not matched to a gene; V was cut back by 3 bases and J by 0 bases. The CDR3 length is 15 residues. Looked up from germline, CDR1 is SGHVS and CDR2 is FNYEAQ. The CDR3 spells CASSFRTGPSYEQYF. CDR3 DNA: TGTGCCAGCAGCTTCCGGACAGGACCCTCCTACGAGCAGTACTTC.

The chain employs TRBV27 and TRBJ1-1; no firm D call. Germline lookup yields CDR1 MNHEY and CDR2 SMNVEV (reference sequence). This CDR3 has 15 residues. Deletions cut 6 bases from V and 5 bases from J, with 19 bases between. The CDR3 sequence: CASSPRLGGGTEAFF. CDR3 nucleotide sequence: TGTGCCAGCAGCCCCAGACTTGGAGGCGGAACTGAAGCTTTCTTT.

The chain is built from TRBV30 and TRBJ1-2; 8 positions match TRBD1. CDR3 length: 12 residues. The J segment lost 8 bases and the V segment lost 2 bases, leaving 4 bases of the junction unmatched. Germline V gives CDR1 GTSNPN, CDR2 SVGIG (reference sequence). The CDR3 spells CAWSLQGGGYTF. DNA for the CDR3: TGTGCCTGGAGTCTACAGGGGGGAGGCTACACCTTC.

This chain connects TRBV9 to TRBJ2-7, with D possibly matching TRBD1 (6 bases). The CDR3 contains 15 residues. Germline values: CDR1 SGDLS, CDR2 YYNGEE. The V gene lost 0 bases and the J gene lost 1 base, with 11 bases spanning the gap. The DNA of the CDR3 is TGTGCCAGCAGCGTAGGTATCAGGGGATCCTACGAGCAGTACTTC. It encodes CASSVGIRGSYEQYF.

The chain couples TRBV7-2 to TRBJ2-1, with 8 bases fitting TRBD1. The CDR3 has 15 residues. Germline V lookup: CDR1 SGHTA, CDR2 FQGNSA. After removal of 4 bases from V and 4 bases from J, the junction contained 6 bases not matched to a gene. The CDR3 spells CASSSGTGTYNEQFF. The CDR3 DNA follows: TGTGCCAGCAGCTCAGGGACAGGAACTTACAATGAGCAGTTCTTC.

The gene calls are TRBV6-1 and TRBJ2-7, with 7 bases matching TRBD2. Germline loops: CDR1 MNHNS, CDR2 SASEGT. V shed 3 bases and J 4 bases; nucleotides not matched to a gene: 3. This CDR3 has 13 amino acids. The chain's CDR3 is CASSDLGGYEQYF. In DNA, the CDR3 is TGTGCCAGCAGTGATCTCGGGGGGTACGAGCAGTACTTC.

V and J are TRBV25-1 and TRBJ1-6; the D is unclear. Germline V CDR1 and CDR2: MGHDK, SYGVNS. Trimming stripped 3 bases from V and 8 bases from J, with 5 bases between. CDR3 size: 12 residues. CDR3 in amino acids: CASSDPHSPLHF. The CDR3 DNA reads as TGTGCCAGCAGTGATCCTCATTCACCCCTCCACTTT.